The present T cell receptor (beta chain) was sequenced within a study of response to subunit inactivated influenza vaccine (dated by TCRdb to between 2018 and 2020). About the investigation overall: The study used deep quantitative T cell receptor repertoire profiling to track responses to a trivalent subunit inactivated influenza vaccine.

CDR1 and CDR2, per the germline V gene, are SGHRS and YFSETQ. The CDR3 holds 14 amino acids from the cysteine to the phenylalanine. Only the CDR3 DNA is retained, 42 bases long and in frame from the first base. Ends trimmed: V by 4 bases, J by 6 bases; bases unmatched to a gene: 7. Results and caveats for the whole study, not just this receptor: The authors suggested that each seasonal influenza vaccination may recruit only a limited number of new T cells.

As for this clonotype: This receptor's antigen is unknown. Per-nucleotide qualities are absent, and no much larger clonotype sits a single base away.

Libraries were prepared through RT-PCR. TCRdb names Illumina HiSeq 2500 as the instrument used. TCRdb reprocessing: public reads trimmed at Q25 with fastp, clones called with MiXCR, in-frame beta chains kept. Rows merge per CDR3 protein into single entries with the most common DNA and genes. This sample has roughly 550,000 distinct CDR3 sequences in its table, and under 25% of those were observed once. The ten largest clones take up 2.5% to 3.5% of the sample. These sequences were also reported in another study, on T cells expressing NK-cell markers. The second study, in turn, reports: 5'RACE template switching, by which a universal primer site and unique molecular identifiers were added, was used to make TCR beta cDNA libraries. Three sorted T-cell subsets (CD3+CD56+NKG2C+, CD3+CD56+NKG2C- and CD3+CD56-NKG2C+) from several donors had their TCR beta-chain repertoires profiled. Among the eight sequenced donors, seven were HCMV-seropositive and one was HCMV-seronegative. To restrict sorting to alphabetaTCR-expressing T cells, an anti-gammadeltaTCR antibody was added in several experiments. In five to seven donors, the dominant CD3+CD56+NKG2C+ clonotypes were found to rank among the top 10 CD8+ clonotypes and to make up roughly 1.0-7.5% of CD8+ T cells. Those dominant clonotypes were again the most abundant among CD3+CD56-NKG2C+ cells in a handful of donors, at about 28.3-60.1%. It remained unclear whether the expanded NKG2C-expressing T cell clones were specific for HCMV antigens. All eight donors whose samples were sequenced were randomly selected healthy volunteers, three of them men and five women. A commercial ELISA kit detecting HCMV-specific IgG in serum was used to determine HCMV serostatus. Ficoll density gradient centrifugation was used to isolate peripheral blood mononuclear cells from blood. Magnetic immunoseparation with Miltenyi isolation kits was used to isolate CD4+ and CD8+ T cells from PBMC. Synthesis of cDNA was primed from the TCR beta constant segment and was followed by two consecutive PCR amplification steps. Libraries were sequenced as 2 x 150 bp reads on Illumina HiSeq 2000/2500, MiSeq or NextSeq. MIGEC was used to demultiplex reads and group reads by UMI, and MiTCR was used to assemble and quantify clonotypes. Only TCR cDNA sequences supported by at least two reads were kept to exclude erroneous sequences. Downstream repertoire analysis used the tcR package, and clonotypes were matched across fractions by CDR3 nucleotide sequence plus V segment. VDJmatch was used to annotate antigen specificity against VDJdb, with one amino acid substitution in CDR3 permitted.

The specimen comprised CD4+ T cells sorted from PBMCs, sampled roughly 12 days after vaccination. Recombination linked TRBV5-1 to TRBJ2-1; 7 central bases correspond to TRBD1. The receptor's source is a man in his fifties who received an inactivated influenza vaccine. Donor details come from another sample of the same person, matched by shared clones. The DNA is as follows: TGCGCCAGCAGCACCGGGACAGAGGTCAATGAGCAGTTCTTC. This encodes CASSTGTEVNEQFF.